The 30 T cell receptor beta chains below all came from one sample that was sequenced in a study of T-cell reconstitution after alpha-beta-depleted transplantation in children. Preparing the TCRbeta library involved the use of unique molecular identifiers. MiXCR, run by TCRdb on the PCR reads, gives a single entry per CDR3 protein. The sample lists 600,000 to 700,000 distinct CDR3 sequences, roughly 15% seen once, with 1.1% in the top ten. Specimen: PBMCs from the stem cell graft donor, collected from the stem cell graft. Source of these receptors: a human donor who donated a stem cell graft to a child with acute myeloid leukemia.

The sample holds a few counts of this clonotype. The chain couples TRBV24-1 to TRBJ2-3, with D uncertain. V was clipped by 3 bases and J by 4 bases, with 13 bases between them. CDR3 length: 15 amino acids. Looked up from germline, CDR1 is KGHDR and CDR2 is SFDVKD. The DNA for the CDR3 is TGTGCCACCAGTGATCCCAGGCCCACACCAGATACGCAGTATTTT. Amino acid sequence: CATSDPRPTPDTQYF.

This clonotype was seen ten or more times. This chain links TRBV24-1 with TRBJ1-1, with TRBD1 as a possible D gene (5 bases). Trimming removed 5 bases from V and 9 bases from J, with 21 bases in between. Germline loops: CDR1 KGHDR, CDR2 SFDVKD. The CDR3 runs to 15 residues. The CDR3 DNA sequence: TGTGCCACCAGTGGGGTCTCGTCAGGGTGGGAACAAGCTTTCTTT. Translated: CATSGVSSGWEQAFF.

The table lists this clonotype with many counts. The V gene is TRBV20-1, the J gene TRBJ1-2; 8 bases agree with TRBD1. The germline V gene encodes CDR1 DFQATT and CDR2 SNEGSKA (reference sequence). This CDR3 contains 15 residues. With 4 bases clipped from V and 2 bases from J, the junction kept 9 bases outside the gene matches. The CDR3 region is CSANPGQGLNYGYTF. CDR3 in DNA: TGCAGTGCTAACCCTGGACAGGGCTTAAACTATGGCTACACCTTC.

Note on this clonotype: A much larger clone differs from this one at a single base, so this may be a read error. This chain joins TRBV20-1 and TRBJ2-1; D gene ambiguous. Germline V CDR1 and CDR2: DFQATT, SNEGSKA (reference sequence). There are 14 residues in the CDR3. V gave up 6 bases and J gave up 3 bases, with 15 bases separating them. The CDR3 nucleotides read TGCAGTGCACTCCCCGGTAGCTGCTACAATGAGCAGTTCTTC. It yields the protein CSALPGSCYNEQFF.

This clonotype has a handful of counts. This sequence joins TRBV6-1 and TRBJ2-1, with TRBD1 matching 7 bases. CDR3 length: 13 residues. CDR1 is MNHNS, CDR2 SASEGT, per germline. J lost 16 bases, V lost 5 bases, and 14 bases had no gene match. The CDR3 sequence: CASSKPVTGQRFF. CDR3 coding DNA: TGTGCCAGCAGTAAGCCCGTGACAGGGCAGAGATTCTTC.

V usage is TRBV29-1 and J usage is TRBJ2-7; D unresolved. V shed 4 bases and J shed 4 bases, with 17 bases lying between them. The CDR3 contains 14 residues. Germline V lookup: CDR1 SQVTM, CDR2 ANQGSEA. In DNA, the CDR3 is TGCAGCGTTGTTAGCAGTTCCGAACCTTACGAGCAGTACGTC. Amino acids: CSVVSSSEPYEQYV.

This clonotype appeared many times. The chain combines TRBV5-1 with TRBJ2-2; 9 nucleotides align to TRBD1. With 4 bases clipped from V and 5 bases from J, the junction kept 0 bases outside the gene matches. Germline assignment: CDR1 SGHRS and CDR2 YFSETQ. The CDR3 runs 13 residues. DNA of the CDR3: TGCGCCAGCAGCGGGACAGGGACCGGGGAGCTGTTTTTT. It yields the protein CASSGTGTGELFF. The variable domain in full, completed from reference TRBV5-1 and TRBJ2-2, reads KAGVTQTPRYLIKTRGQQVTLSCSPISGHRSVSWYQQTPGQGLQFLFEYFSETQRNKGNFPGRFSGRQFSNSRSEMNVSTLELGDSALYLCASSGTGTGELFFGEGSRLTVL.

The sample holds many counts of this clonotype. This chain joins TRBV10-3 and TRBJ2-7, with 8 bases aligning to TRBD1. Germline-derived CDR1 and CDR2 are ENHRY and SYGVKD. There are 14 residues in the CDR3. J was trimmed by 1 base and V by 4 bases; bases with no gene match: 3. This chain's CDR3 is CAISADRGSYEQYV. In nucleotides, the CDR3 is TGTGCCATCAGTGCCGACAGGGGTTCCTACGAGCAGTACGTC.

The rearrangement uses TRBV30 and TRBJ2-1; D is uncertain. The CDR3 totals 12 residues. V lost 4 bases to trimming and J lost 2 bases, with 6 bases between them. Germline CDR1 and CDR2: GTSNPN and SVGIG (reference sequence). The CDR3 loop is CAWNGAYNEQFF. CDR3 nucleotides: TGTGCCTGGAATGGGGCCTACAATGAGCAGTTCTTC.

This clonotype was seen repeatedly, ten times or more. This rearrangement joins TRBV29-1 to TRBJ1-5; tentatively, D is TRBD1 (5 bases). Trimming took 5 bases from V and 2 from J, leaving 7 bases between them. The CDR3 runs to 12 residues. The germline gives CDR1 SQVTM, CDR2 ANQGSEA. As DNA, the CDR3 is TGCAGCGTTACAGGACGCAATCAGCCCCAGCATTTT. This gives the protein CSVTGRNQPQHF.

There are a few counts of this clonotype. In DNA, the CDR3 is TGCAGTGCTAGACCATATTACGGTGAAGCGAACACTGAAGCTTTCTTT. Translated, it gives CSARPYYGEANTEAFF. The chain is built from TRBV20-1 and TRBJ1-1; D gene uncertain. V lost 2 bases and J 1 base, leaving 17 bases between the germline ends. Germline CDR1 DFQATT, CDR2 SNEGSKA (reference sequence). The CDR3 spans 16 residues.

This chain links TRBV20-1 with TRBJ1-4; TRBD1 agrees at 7 bases. The junction had 7 bases not matched to a gene; V was cut back by 6 bases and J by 0 bases. Looked up from germline, CDR1 is DFQATT and CDR2 is SNEGSKA (reference sequence). CDR3 size: 15 residues. CDR3 nucleotides: TGCAGTGCCAGGGGGGGGGCAGCAACTAATGAAAAACTGTTTTTT. Protein sequence: CSARGGAATNEKLFF.

Many counts were recorded for this clonotype. The V and J genes are TRBV20-1 and TRBJ1-1; D ambiguous. CDR1 is DFQATT and CDR2 is SNEGSKA in the germline V gene (reference sequence). Between the trimmed V and J ends, which lost 2 bases and 3 bases, there was a span of 7 bases. The CDR3 consists of 12 residues. CDR3 amino acids: CSARSDYTEAFF. The DNA of the CDR3 is TGCAGTGCTAGATCGGATTACACTGAAGCTTTCTTT.

This clonotype has at least ten counts. This chain joins TRBV7-2 and TRBJ2-2; maybe TRBD2 (5 bases). V was pared by 5 bases and J by 4 bases, with 11 bases between. The CDR3 consists of 14 residues. Per germline, CDR1 SGHTA and CDR2 FQGNSA. CDR3 nucleotide sequence: TGTGCCAGCAGCCCAGCGAGGGTCACCGGGGAGCTGTTTTTT. Its translation: CASSPARVTGELFF.

This clonotype has just a few counts. CDR3: CASRTGLYYGYTF. The CDR3 nucleotides are TGTGCCAGCAGGACAGGGCTCTACTATGGCTACACCTTC. The chain combines TRBV6-1 with TRBJ1-2; 7 positions match TRBD1. The V gene's germline CDR1 is MNHNS and CDR2 SASEGT. V trimming: 6 bases; J trimming: 3 bases; junction bases outside the gene matches: 4. The CDR3 runs to 13 residues.

This sequence joins TRBV11-2 and TRBJ2-1; D may match TRBD1 or TRBD2 (6 bases each). CDR1 is SGHAT, CDR2 FQNNGV, per germline. V gave up 7 bases and J gave up 12 bases, with 13 bases separating them. The CDR3 spans 11 residues. The CDR3, as DNA: TGTGCCAGCACCCTAGGGGGAGGGCAGTTCTTC. This encodes CASTLGGGQFF.

This clonotype was seen repeatedly, ten times or more. The V and J genes are TRBV7-2 and TRBJ1-2; D is unresolved. Germline CDR1 is SGHTA and CDR2 is FQGNSA. The CDR3 loop spans 16 amino acids. V lost 1 base and J 1 base, leaving 13 bases between the germline ends. The CDR3 is CASSLVSTELNYGYTF. The CDR3 nucleotides read TGTGCCAGCAGCTTAGTATCAACAGAACTTAACTATGGCTACACCTTC.

The chain is built from TRBV20-1 and TRBJ2-7; 10 nucleotides agree with TRBD1. Unmatched junction bases numbered 17, after V lost 6 bases and J lost 6 bases. This CDR3 contains 16 residues. Germline V gives CDR1 DFQATT, CDR2 SNEGSKA (reference sequence). CDR3 protein: CSAPKPGDRGSVEQYF. The CDR3 nucleotides read TGCAGTGCGCCCAAGCCGGGGGACAGGGGATCGGTCGAGCAGTACTTC.

This clonotype was seen ten or more times. The V and J genes are TRBV12-3 or TRBV12-4 and TRBJ1-1; D gene unclear. CDR3 length: 14 residues. V was shortened by 3 bases and J by 0 bases, with 8 bases between the two germline ends. The CDR3 loop reads CASSFHGVNTEAFF. CDR3 sequence (DNA): TGTGCCAGCAGTTTTCACGGGGTGAACACTGAAGCTTTCTTT.

This clonotype was seen at least ten times. This chain links TRBV13 with TRBJ2-3; TRBD1 aligns across 10 bases. V trimming: 1 base; J trimming: 2 bases; junction bases outside the gene matches: 3. This CDR3 contains 16 residues. Germline-derived CDR1 and CDR2 are PRHDT and FYEKMQ (reference sequence). CDR3 loop: CASSLVGTGDTDTQYF. DNA for the CDR3: TGTGCCAGCAGCTTAGTAGGGACAGGGGACACAGATACGCAGTATTTT.

This clonotype has a count of ten or more. V gene TRBV20-1 combines with J gene TRBJ2-3, with 9 nucleotides matching TRBD2. Trimming at V came to 0 bases and at J to 2 bases, leaving 3 bases not matched to a gene. CDR1 and CDR2 (germline): DFQATT, SNEGSKA (reference sequence). CDR3 length equals 15 residues. CDR3 amino acids: CSAREIAGDTDTQYF. CDR3 bases: TGCAGTGCTAGAGAGATAGCGGGGGACACAGATACGCAGTATTTT.

The chain joins TRBV6-1 to TRBJ1-1; D remains unclear. In germline, CDR1 is MNHNS, CDR2 SASEGT. The ends were cut back, 4 bases at V and 3 bases at J, with 12 bases in the middle. The CDR3 extends over 14 amino acids. The CDR3 region is CASSAGISDTEAFF. Here the CDR3 DNA reads TGTGCCAGCAGTGCGGGGATCTCAGACACTGAAGCTTTCTTT.

This clonotype was counted at least ten times. The chain couples TRBV20-1 to TRBJ2-1; D is possibly TRBD1 or TRBD2 (5 bases each). V shed 5 bases and J shed 3 bases, with 11 bases lying between them. Germline V CDR1 and CDR2: DFQATT, SNEGSKA (reference sequence). The CDR3 contains 13 residues. CDR3 DNA: TGCAGTGCTCCCGGGACCATCTACAATGAGCAGTTCTTC. Translating it yields CSAPGTIYNEQFF.

In this sample, this clonotype turned up many times. The rearrangement joins TRBV10-3 to TRBJ1-5; perhaps TRBD1 as D (6 bases). Germline CDR1 is ENHRY and CDR2 is SYGVKD. V lost 4 bases to trimming and J lost 3 bases, with 13 bases between them. The length of the CDR3 is 15 residues. The CDR3 reads CAISASGQINQPQHF. The CDR3 DNA reads TGTGCCATCAGTGCTTCCGGACAGATCAATCAGCCCCAGCATTTT.

The sample holds many counts of this clonotype. The chain combines TRBV20-1 with TRBJ2-5; D is possibly TRBD1 or TRBD2 (5 bases each). The CDR3 sequence is 13 residues long. The germline V and J ends were trimmed by 3 bases and 1 base, with 9 bases remaining between them. Germline CDR1 DFQATT, CDR2 SNEGSKA (reference sequence). The CDR3 spells CSARARGQETQYF. CDR3 coding DNA: TGCAGTGCTAGGGCGAGGGGCCAAGAGACCCAGTACTTC.

The sample holds many counts of this clonotype. The chain couples TRBV7-2 to TRBJ1-5; TRBD1 matches at 9 bases. Trimming took 3 bases from V and 5 from J; bases not matched to a gene: 2. This CDR3 has 14 residues. From germline, CDR1 is SGHTA and CDR2 FQGNSA. The CDR3 DNA reads as TGTGCCAGCAGCTTTACAGGGGGCCATCAGCCCCAGCATTTT. Translating it yields CASSFTGGHQPQHF. Using reference TRBV7-2 and TRBJ1-5 for the parts outside the CDR3, the full variable domain is GAGVSQSPSNKVTEKGKDVELRCDPISGHTALYWYRQSLGQGLEFLIYFQGNSAPDKSGLPSDRFSAERTGGSVSTLTIQRTQQEDSAVYLCASSFTGGHQPQHFGDGTRLSIL.

The chain employs TRBV7-9 and TRBJ1-5; D call uncertain. Germline V gives CDR1 SEHNR, CDR2 FQNEAQ (reference sequence). Trimming took 7 bases from V and 5 from J, leaving 21 bases between them. The CDR3 runs to 16 residues. CDR3 in DNA: TGTGCCAGCACCTTTTTCGACCTTGGGCGGGATCAGCCCCAGCATTTT. This codes for CASTFFDLGRDQPQHF.

This clonotype was detected ten times or more. The chain uses TRBV20-1 and TRBJ2-3; no reliable D call. V was clipped by 0 bases and J by 0 bases, with 4 bases between them. This CDR3 comprises 13 residues. Germline values: CDR1 DFQATT, CDR2 SNEGSKA (reference sequence). The CDR3 here is CSAREPSTDTQYF. CDR3 nucleotide sequence: TGCAGTGCTAGAGAACCCAGCACAGATACGCAGTATTTT.

This clonotype was seen a few times. The chain links TRBV3-1 to TRBJ2-1; D perhaps matches TRBD1 (5 bases). This CDR3 is built from 12 residues. V was shortened by 5 bases and J by 9 bases, with 11 bases between the two germline ends. CDR1 and CDR2 from the germline V gene are LGHDT and YNNKEL (reference sequence). CDR3 coding DNA: TGTGCCAGCAGCTATTACAGGCTTGAGCAGTTCTTC. Translating gives CASSYYRLEQFF.

This clonotype has a handful of counts. The chain links TRBV4-2 to TRBJ2-2; TRBD2 matches 11 bases. V shed 1 base and J 0 bases; nucleotides not matched to a gene: 1. Germline loops: CDR1 LGHNA, CDR2 YNFKEQ. This CDR3 has 17 amino acids. The CDR3 sequence: CASSQAGLAANTGELFF. The CDR3 nucleotides are TGTGCCAGCAGCCAAGCGGGACTAGCGGCGAACACCGGGGAGCTGTTTTTT.